This T cell receptor beta chain was observed in a study of cytomegalovirus exposure and HLA in healthy donors. V dropped 6 bases and J dropped 1; count of bases not matched to a gene: 4. Germline V gives CDR1 ENHRY, CDR2 SYGVKD. The CDR3 is made up of 14 amino acids. PCR involved 60 Vbeta and 13 Jbeta primers. The table came from immunoSEQ multiplex PCR; TCRdb's copy has only in-frame clones and leaves some out. The table lists about 41,000 clones, more than 65% of them singletons. V usage is TRBV10-3 and J usage is TRBJ2-3, with TRBD2 matching over 7 bases. What was sequenced was PBMCs. This TCR derives from a man aged 50 to 59 in good health and CMV-seronegative. The CDR3, as DNA: TGTGCCATCAGCGGACTAGGTGGCACAGATACGCAGTATTTT. This gives the protein CAISGLGGTDTQYF.